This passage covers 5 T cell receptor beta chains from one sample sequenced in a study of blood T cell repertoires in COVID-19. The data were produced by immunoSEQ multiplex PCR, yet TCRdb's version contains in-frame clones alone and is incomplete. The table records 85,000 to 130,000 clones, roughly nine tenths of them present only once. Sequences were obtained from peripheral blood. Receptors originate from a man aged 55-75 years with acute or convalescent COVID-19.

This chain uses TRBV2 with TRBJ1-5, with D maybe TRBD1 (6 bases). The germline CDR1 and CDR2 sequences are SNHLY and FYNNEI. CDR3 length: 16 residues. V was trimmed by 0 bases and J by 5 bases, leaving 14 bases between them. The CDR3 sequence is CASSEARGWADQPQHF. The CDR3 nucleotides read TGTGCCAGCAGTGAAGCAAGGGGGTGGGCCGATCAGCCCCAGCATTTT.

The CDR3 protein is CASSEARTETSYNEQFF. The CDR3 DNA reads TGTGCCAGCAGTGAAGCAAGGACAGAGACCTCCTACAATGAGCAGTTCTTC. The J gene is TRBJ2-1, the V gene TRBV6-1; D might be TRBD1 (6 bases). The germline CDR1 and CDR2 sequences are MNHNS and SASEGT. V lost 0 bases and J 0 bases, leaving 12 bases between the germline ends. The length of the CDR3 is 17 residues.

The CDR3: CASSPPAGGPKRDNEQFF. The DNA of the CDR3 is TGTGCCAGCTCACCACCAGCGGGAGGCCCTAAACGGGATAATGAGCAGTTCTTC. V gene TRBV18 combines with J gene TRBJ2-1, with 9 positions matching TRBD2. The length of the CDR3 is 18 residues. The germline V gene encodes CDR1 KGHSH and CDR2 LQKENI. The junction had 13 bases not matched to a gene; V was cut back by 0 bases and J by 7 bases.

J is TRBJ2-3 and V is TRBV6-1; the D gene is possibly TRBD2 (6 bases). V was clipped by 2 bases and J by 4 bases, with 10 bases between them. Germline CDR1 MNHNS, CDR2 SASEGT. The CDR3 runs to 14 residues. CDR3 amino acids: CASSESGDADTQYF. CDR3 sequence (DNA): TGTGCCAGCAGTGAATCGGGAGACGCAGATACGCAGTATTTT.

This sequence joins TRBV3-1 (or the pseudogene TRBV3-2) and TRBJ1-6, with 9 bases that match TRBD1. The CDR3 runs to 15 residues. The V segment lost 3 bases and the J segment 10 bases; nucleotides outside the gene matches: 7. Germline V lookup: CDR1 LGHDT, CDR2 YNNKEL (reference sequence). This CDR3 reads CASSQAQGAVSPLHF. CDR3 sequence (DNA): TGTGCCAGCAGCCAGGCACAGGGGGCGGTCTCACCCCTCCACTTT.